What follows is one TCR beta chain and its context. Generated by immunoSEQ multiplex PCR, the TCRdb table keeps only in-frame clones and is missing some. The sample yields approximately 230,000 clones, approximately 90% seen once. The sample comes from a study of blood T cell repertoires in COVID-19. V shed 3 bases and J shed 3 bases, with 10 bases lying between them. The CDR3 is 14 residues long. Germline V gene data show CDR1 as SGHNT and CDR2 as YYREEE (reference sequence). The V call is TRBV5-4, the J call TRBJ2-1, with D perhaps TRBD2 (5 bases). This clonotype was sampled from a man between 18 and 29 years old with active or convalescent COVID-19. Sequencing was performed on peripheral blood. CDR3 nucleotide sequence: TGTGCCAGCAGCTACGAGGAGGACTACAATGAGCAGTTCTTC. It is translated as CASSYEEDYNEQFF. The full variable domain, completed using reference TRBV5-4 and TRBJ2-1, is ETGVTQSPTHLIKTRGQQVTLRCSSQSGHNTVSWYQQALGQGPQFIFQYYREEENGRGNFPPRFSGLQFPNYSSELNVNALELDDSALYLCASSYEEDYNEQFFGPGTRLTVL.